This TCR beta chain was sequenced during a study of tumor-infiltrating lymphocytes in primary liver carcinoma. Study as a whole: Participating patients were men and women between 30 and 69 years old.

About this clonotype: Its antigen is unknown.

Germline V lookup: CDR1 MNHNS, CDR2 SASEGT. This CDR3 contains 17 residues. The V gene end was trimmed by 5 bases and the J gene end by 4 bases; junction bases not matched to a gene: 12. Without any cell sorting, about 18-31 mg of bulk tissue yielded co-extracted RNA and DNA. The authors made TCR beta cDNA from 400 to 600 ng total RNA with a constant-region primer. TCR beta libraries came from three nested multiplex PCR rounds using slightly modified ARM-PCR. It was with TRBV1-TRBV30 forward primers and a C-beta reverse primer that the first two PCR rounds were run, at about 10 cycles each. Each CDR3 protein is one row after TCRdb ran MiXCR on the multiplex PCR reads. The profile shows tens of thousands of distinct CDR3 sequences, roughly 77% of them singletons. Study-wide results and limits: Less overlap was seen in tumor-adjacent and tumor-blood pairs than in tumor region pairs.

The material sequenced was tumor-adjacent normal liver tissue. The V call is TRBV6-1, the J call TRBJ2-7; 12 positions match TRBD2. The TCR comes from a man aged 35 to 55 with primary liver carcinoma and hepatitis B virus infection. The CDR3 sequence: CASSRLAGAKSVYEQYF. The CDR3 DNA reads TGTGCCAGCAGTCGACTAGCGGGAGCGAAATCGGTTTACGAGCAGTACTTC.